A single T cell receptor beta chain is shown here with its context. The sample originates from a study of blood T cell repertoires in COVID-19. For the study at large: Samples of COVID-19 (acute and convalescent) were obtained from the United States, Italy and Spain. From T cells, B-cell-depleted T cells, or PBMCs came the material, which was cDNA or gDNA.

As handled by the study authors: Reference gene primer amplification yielded estimated nucleated cell counts. Sequencing used immunoSEQ multiplex PCR; TCRdb keeps in-frame clones, though not all of them. V, J and clone size are those of that table, while D and trimming were read from the DNA. Here the sample spans 150,000 to 200,000 clones, roughly 90% being singletons. The V end was cut by 4 bases, the J end by 6 bases, with 25 bases between. The CDR3 sequence is 17 residues long. CDR1 and CDR2 (germline): GTSNPN, SVGIG (reference sequence). The receptor was derived from a middle-aged man with acute or convalescent COVID-19. The chain joins TRBV30 to TRBJ2-1, with D hard to call. What was sequenced was peripheral blood. In DNA, the CDR3 is TGTGCCTGGATGACCCTCCTCAGCGCCGGGTACTCCAATGAGCAGTTCTTC. It specifies CAWMTLLSAGYSNEQFF.